This T cell receptor (beta chain) was identified in a study of T cells in Graves' hyperthyroidism and ophthalmopathy. From RNA transcripts, TCR beta CDR3 regions were amplified. The HTBI primer set drove a first-round RT-PCR of the TCR CDR3. TCRdb redid the calling of the multiplex PCR reads with MiXCR, one entry per CDR3 protein. The sample gives roughly 180,000 distinct CDR3 sequences, around 8.9% of which show up once; over 20% is in the top ten. Trimming at V came to 5 bases and at J to 2 bases, leaving 3 bases not matched to a gene. CDR3 length: 14 amino acids. Germline assignment: CDR1 KGHSH and CDR2 LQKENI. Patients aged 18 to 65 had newly diagnosed hyperthyroidism that had lasted under 2 months. Exclusion of a patient resulted from uncontrolled infection, other autoimmune disease, pregnancy or lactation. Clinical symptoms, serum thyroxine, TRAb, thyroid ultrasound and orbital computed tomography established diagnosis. PBMCs were obtained from approximately 9.2 ml fresh peripheral blood.

The TCR was taken from a woman aged 18-29 years with Graves' hyperthyroidism that later progressed to Graves' ophthalmopathy. The sequencing sample was made of blood. The gene calls are TRBV18 and TRBJ2-5, with 9 bases that match TRBD1. CDR3 protein: CASSGTGLQETQYF. The DNA of the CDR3 is TGTGCCAGCTCAGGGACAGGGCTTCAAGAGACCCAGTACTTC.